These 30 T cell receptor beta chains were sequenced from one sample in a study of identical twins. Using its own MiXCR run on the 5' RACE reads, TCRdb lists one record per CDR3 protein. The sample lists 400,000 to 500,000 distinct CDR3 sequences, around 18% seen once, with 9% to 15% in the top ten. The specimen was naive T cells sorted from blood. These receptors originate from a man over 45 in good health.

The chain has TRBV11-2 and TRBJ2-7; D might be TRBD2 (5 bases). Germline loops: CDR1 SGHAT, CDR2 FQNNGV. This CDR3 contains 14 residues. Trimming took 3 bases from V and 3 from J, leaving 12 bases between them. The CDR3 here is CASSFSGVLYEQYF. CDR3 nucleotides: TGTGCCAGCAGCTTCTCCGGGGTCCTCTACGAGCAGTACTTC.

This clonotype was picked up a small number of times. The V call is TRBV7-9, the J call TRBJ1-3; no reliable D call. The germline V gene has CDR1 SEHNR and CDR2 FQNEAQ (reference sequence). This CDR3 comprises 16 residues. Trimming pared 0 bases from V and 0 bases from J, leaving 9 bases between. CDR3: CASSLAVGSSGNTIYF. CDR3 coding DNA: TGTGCCAGCAGCTTAGCGGTGGGAAGCTCTGGAAACACCATATATTTT.

The CDR3 nucleotides read TGTGCCAGCACCCAGGACGGATCCAATCAGCCCCAGCATTTT. Amino acid sequence: CASTQDGSNQPQHF. V and J are TRBV12-3 or TRBV12-4 and TRBJ1-5; D gene unclear. The CDR3 runs to 14 residues. Trimming took off 7 bases at V and 3 bases at J, with 13 bases between the two ends.

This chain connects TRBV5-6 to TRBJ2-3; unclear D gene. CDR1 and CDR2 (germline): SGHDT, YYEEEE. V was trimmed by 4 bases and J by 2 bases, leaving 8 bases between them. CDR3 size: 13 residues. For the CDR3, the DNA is TGTGCCAGCAGCGTGACCTACACAGATACGCAGTATTTT. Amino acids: CASSVTYTDTQYF. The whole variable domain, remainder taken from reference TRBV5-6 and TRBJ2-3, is DAGVTQSPTHLIKTRGQQVTLRCSPKSGHDTVSWYQQALGQGPQFIFQYYEEEERQRGNFPDRFSGHQFPNYSSELNVNALLLGDSALYLCASSVTYTDTQYFGPGTRLTVL.

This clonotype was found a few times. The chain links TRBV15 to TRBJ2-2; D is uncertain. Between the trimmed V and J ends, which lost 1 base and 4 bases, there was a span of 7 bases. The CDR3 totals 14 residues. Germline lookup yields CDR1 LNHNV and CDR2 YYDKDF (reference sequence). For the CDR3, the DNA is TGTGCCACCAGCAGAGGACTTTCCACCGGGGAGCTGTTTTTT. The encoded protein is CATSRGLSTGELFF.

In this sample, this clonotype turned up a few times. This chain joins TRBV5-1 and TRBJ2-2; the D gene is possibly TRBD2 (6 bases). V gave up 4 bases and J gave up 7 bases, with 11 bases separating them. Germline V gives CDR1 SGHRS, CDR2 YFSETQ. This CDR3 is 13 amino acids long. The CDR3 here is CASSVQEGGELFF. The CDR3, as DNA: TGCGCCAGCAGCGTGCAGGAGGGCGGGGAGCTGTTTTTT.

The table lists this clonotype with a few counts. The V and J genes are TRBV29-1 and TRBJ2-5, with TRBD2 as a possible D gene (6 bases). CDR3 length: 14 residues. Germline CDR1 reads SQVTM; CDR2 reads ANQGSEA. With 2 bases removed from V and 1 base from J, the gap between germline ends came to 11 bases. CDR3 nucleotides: TGCAGCGTTGAATTTTCCGGGAGCCAAGAGACCCAGTACTTC. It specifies CSVEFSGSQETQYF.

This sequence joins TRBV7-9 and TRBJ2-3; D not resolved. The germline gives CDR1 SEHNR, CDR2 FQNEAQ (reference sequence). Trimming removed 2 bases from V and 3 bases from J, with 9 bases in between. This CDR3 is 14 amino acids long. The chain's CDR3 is CASSLLSVTDTQYF. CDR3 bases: TGTGCCAGCAGCTTACTGTCGGTTACAGATACGCAGTATTTT.

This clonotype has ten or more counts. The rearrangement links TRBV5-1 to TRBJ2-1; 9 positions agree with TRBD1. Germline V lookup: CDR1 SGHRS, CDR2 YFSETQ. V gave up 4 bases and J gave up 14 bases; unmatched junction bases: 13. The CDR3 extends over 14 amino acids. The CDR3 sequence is CASSIRTGDAAEFF. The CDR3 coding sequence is TGCGCCAGCAGCATTCGGACAGGGGATGCTGCCGAGTTCTTC.

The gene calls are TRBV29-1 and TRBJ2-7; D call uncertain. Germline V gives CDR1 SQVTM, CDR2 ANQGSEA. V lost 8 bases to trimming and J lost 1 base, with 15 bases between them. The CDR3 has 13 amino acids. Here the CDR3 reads CSFRDGRSYEQYF. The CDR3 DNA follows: TGCAGCTTCCGTGACGGCAGGTCCTACGAGCAGTACTTC.

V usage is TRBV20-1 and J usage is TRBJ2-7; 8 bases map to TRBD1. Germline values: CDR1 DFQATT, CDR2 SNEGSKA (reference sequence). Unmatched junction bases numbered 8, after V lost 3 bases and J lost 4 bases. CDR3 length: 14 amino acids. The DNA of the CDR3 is TGCAGTGCTAGGACGGACAGGGTTCGATACGAGCAGTACTTC. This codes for CSARTDRVRYEQYF.

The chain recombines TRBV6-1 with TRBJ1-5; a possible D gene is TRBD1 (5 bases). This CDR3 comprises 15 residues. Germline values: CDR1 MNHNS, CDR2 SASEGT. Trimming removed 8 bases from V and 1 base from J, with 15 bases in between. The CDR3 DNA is TGTGCCAGCTCCAGGGCCTCTGGAAGCAATCAGCCCCAGCATTTT. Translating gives CASSRASGSNQPQHF.

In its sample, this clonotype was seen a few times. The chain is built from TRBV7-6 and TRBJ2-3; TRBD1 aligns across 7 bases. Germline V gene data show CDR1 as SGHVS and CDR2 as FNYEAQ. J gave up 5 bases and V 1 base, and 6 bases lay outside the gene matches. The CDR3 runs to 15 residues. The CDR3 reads CASSLVTGREDTQYF. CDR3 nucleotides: TGTGCCAGCAGCTTAGTGACAGGGCGAGAAGATACGCAGTATTTT.

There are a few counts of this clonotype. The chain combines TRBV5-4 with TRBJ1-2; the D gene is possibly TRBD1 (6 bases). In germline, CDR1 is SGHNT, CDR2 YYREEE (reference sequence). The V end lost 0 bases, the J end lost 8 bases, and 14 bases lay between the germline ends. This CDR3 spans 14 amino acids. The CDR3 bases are TGTGCCAGCAGCTTGGAATATTCAGGGGAAGGCTACACCTTC. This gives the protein CASSLEYSGEGYTF.

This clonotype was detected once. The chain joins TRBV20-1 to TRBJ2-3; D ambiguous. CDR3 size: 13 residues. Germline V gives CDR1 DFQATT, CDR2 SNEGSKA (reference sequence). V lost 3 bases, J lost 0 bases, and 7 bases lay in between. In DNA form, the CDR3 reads TGCAGTGCTAGTTTACAGAGCACAGATACGCAGTATTTT. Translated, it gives CSASLQSTDTQYF.

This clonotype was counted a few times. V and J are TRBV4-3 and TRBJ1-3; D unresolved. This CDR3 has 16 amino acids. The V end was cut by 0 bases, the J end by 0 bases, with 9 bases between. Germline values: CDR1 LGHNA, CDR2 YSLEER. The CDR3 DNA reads TGCGCCAGCAGCCAAGATTTCGGACCCTCTGGAAACACCATATATTTT. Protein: CASSQDFGPSGNTIYF.

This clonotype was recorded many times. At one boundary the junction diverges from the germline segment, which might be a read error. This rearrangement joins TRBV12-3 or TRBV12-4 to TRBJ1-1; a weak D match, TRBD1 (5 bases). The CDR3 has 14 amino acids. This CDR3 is CASSLTGGGTEAFF. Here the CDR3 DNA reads TGCGCCAGCAGCCTGACGGGGGGAGGCACTGAAGCTTTCTTT.

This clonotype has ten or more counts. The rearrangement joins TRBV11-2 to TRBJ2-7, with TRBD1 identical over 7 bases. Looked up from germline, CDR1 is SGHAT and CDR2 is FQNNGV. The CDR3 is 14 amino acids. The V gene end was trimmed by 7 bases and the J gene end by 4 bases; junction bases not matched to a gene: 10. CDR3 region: CASTLGQSLYEQYF. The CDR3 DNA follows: TGTGCCAGCACCCTGGGACAGAGTCTTTACGAGCAGTACTTC.

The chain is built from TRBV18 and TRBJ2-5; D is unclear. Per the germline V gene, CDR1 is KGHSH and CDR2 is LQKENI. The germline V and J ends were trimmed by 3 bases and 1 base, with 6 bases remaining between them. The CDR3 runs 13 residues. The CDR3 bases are TGTGCCAGCTCACCGATGGTCCAAGAGACCCAGTACTTC. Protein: CASSPMVQETQYF.

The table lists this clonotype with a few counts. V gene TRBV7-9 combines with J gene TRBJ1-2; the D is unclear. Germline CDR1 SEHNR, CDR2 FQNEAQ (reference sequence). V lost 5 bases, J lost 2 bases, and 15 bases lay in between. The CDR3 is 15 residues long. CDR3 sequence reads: CASSPGRHGNYGYTF. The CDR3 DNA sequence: TGTGCCAGCAGCCCCGGGCGCCATGGGAACTATGGCTACACCTTC.

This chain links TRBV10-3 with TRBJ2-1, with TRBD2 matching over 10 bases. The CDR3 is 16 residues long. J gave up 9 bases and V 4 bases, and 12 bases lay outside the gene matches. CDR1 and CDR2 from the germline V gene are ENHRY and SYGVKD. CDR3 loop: CAISAELAGREGEQFF. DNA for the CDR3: TGTGCCATCAGTGCGGAACTAGCGGGGAGGGAAGGTGAGCAGTTCTTC.

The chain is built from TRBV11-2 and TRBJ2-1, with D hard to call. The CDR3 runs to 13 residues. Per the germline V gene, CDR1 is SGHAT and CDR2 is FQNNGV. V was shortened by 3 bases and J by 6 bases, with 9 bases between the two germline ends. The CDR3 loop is CASSFESFNEQFF. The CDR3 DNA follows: TGTGCCAGCAGCTTTGAATCGTTCAATGAGCAGTTCTTC.

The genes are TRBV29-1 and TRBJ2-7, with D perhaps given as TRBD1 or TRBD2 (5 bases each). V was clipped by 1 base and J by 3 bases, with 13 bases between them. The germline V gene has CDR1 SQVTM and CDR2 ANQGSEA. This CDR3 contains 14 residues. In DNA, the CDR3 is TGCAGCGTTGAAGGGCACGGGGACCTCTACGAGCAGTACTTC. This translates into CSVEGHGDLYEQYF.

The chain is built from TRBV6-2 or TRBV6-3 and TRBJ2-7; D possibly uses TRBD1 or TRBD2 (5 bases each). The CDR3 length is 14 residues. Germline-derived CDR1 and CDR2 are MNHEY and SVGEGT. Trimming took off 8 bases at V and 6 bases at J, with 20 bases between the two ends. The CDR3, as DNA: TGTGCCAGCTTCCGGGACCATGTTTCGCGCGAGCAGTACTTC. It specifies CASFRDHVSREQYF.

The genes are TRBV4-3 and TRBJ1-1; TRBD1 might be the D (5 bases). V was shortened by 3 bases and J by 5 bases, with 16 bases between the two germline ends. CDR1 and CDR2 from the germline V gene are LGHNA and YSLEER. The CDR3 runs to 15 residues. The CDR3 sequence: CASSHWGTDGTEAFF. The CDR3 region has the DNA TGCGCCAGCAGCCACTGGGGCACCGACGGGACTGAAGCTTTCTTT.

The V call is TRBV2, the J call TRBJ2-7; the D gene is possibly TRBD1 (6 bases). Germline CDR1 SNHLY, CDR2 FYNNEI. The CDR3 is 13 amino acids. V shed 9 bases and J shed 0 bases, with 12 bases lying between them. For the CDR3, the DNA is TGTGCCAGTTTAAACAGGGACTCCTACGAGCAGTACTTC. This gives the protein CASLNRDSYEQYF.

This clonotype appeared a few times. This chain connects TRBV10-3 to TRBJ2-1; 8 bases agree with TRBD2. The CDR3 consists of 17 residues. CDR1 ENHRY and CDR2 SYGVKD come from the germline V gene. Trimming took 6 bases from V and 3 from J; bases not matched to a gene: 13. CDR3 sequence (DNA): TGTGCCATCAGATCGGCGGGGGGCACCAGCGGCTACAATGAGCAGTTCTTC. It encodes CAIRSAGGTSGYNEQFF.

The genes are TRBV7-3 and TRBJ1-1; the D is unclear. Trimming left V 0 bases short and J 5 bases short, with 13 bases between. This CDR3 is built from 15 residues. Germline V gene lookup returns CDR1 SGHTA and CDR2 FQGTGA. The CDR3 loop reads CASSLTSGRGTEAFF. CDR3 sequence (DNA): TGTGCCAGCAGCTTAACGTCCGGCAGAGGAACTGAAGCTTTCTTT.

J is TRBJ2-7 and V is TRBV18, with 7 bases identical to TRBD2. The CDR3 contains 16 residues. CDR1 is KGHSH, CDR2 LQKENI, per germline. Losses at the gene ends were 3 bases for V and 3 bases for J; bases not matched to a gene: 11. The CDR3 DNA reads TGTGCCAGCTCACCCCCCTGGTCTAGCGGAGGCTACGAGCAGTACTTC. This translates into CASSPPWSSGGYEQYF.

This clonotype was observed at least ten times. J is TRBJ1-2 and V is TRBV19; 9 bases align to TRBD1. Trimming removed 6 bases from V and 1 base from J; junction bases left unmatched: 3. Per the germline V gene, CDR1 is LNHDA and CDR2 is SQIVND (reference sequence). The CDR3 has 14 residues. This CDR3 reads CASRETGGNYGYTF. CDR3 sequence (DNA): TGTGCCAGTAGAGAGACAGGGGGTAACTATGGCTACACCTTC.